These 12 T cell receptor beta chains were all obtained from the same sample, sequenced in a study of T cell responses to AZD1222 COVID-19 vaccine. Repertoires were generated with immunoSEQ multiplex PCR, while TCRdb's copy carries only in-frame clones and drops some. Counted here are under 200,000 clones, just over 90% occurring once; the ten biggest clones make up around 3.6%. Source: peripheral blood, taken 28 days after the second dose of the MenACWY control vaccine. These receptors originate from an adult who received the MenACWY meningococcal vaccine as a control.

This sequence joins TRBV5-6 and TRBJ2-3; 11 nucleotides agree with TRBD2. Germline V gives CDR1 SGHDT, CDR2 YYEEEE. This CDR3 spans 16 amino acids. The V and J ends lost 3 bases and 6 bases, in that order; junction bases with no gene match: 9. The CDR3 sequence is CASSWILAGAVDTQYF. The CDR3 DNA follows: TGTGCCAGCAGCTGGATACTAGCGGGAGCGGTGGATACGCAGTATTTT.

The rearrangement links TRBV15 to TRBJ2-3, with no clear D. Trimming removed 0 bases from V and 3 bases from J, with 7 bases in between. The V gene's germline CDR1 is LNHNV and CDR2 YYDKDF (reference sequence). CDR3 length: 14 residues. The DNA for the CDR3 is TGTGCCACCAGCAGAGATCTAGAGACAGATACGCAGTATTTT. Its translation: CATSRDLETDTQYF.

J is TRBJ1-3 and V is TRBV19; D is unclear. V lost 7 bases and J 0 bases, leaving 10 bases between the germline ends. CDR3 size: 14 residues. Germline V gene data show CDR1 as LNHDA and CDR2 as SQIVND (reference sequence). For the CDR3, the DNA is TGTGCCAGTATGCCCTTCCCCTCTGGAAACACCATATATTTT. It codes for CASMPFPSGNTIYF.

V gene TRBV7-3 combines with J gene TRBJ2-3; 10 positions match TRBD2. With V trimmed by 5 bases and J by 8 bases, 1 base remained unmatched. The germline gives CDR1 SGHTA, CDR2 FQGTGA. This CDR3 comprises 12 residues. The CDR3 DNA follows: TGTGCCAGCAGCCGACTAGCGGGTACGCAGTATTTT. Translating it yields CASSRLAGTQYF. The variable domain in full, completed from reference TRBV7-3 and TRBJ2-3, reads GAGVSQTPSNKVTEKGKYVELRCDPISGHTALYWYRQSLGQGPEFLIYFQGTGAADDSGLPNDRFFAVRPEGSVSTLKIQRTERGDSAVYLCASSRLAGTQYFGPGTRLTVL.

CDR3 nucleotide sequence: TGTGCCTGGAGTGCCGACAATAGCAATCAGCCCCAGCATTTT. This encodes CAWSADNSNQPQHF. The rearrangement links TRBV30 to TRBJ1-5; D not resolved. Looked up from germline, CDR1 is GTSNPN and CDR2 is SVGIG (reference sequence). CDR3 length: 14 amino acids. V lost 1 base and J 0 bases, leaving 7 bases between the germline ends. The whole variable domain, filled in from reference TRBV30 and TRBJ1-5, reads SQTIHQWPATLVQPVGSPLSLECTVEGTSNPNLYWYRQAAGRGLQLLFYSVGIGQISSEVPQNLSASRPQDRQFILSSKKLLLSDSGFYLCAWSADNSNQPQHFGDGTRLSIL.

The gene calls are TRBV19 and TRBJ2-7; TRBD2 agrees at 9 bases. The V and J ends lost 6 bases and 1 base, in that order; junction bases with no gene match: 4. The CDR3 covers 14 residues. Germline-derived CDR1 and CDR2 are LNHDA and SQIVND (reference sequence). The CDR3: CASRASGESYEQYF. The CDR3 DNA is TGTGCCAGTAGGGCTAGCGGGGAATCCTACGAGCAGTACTTC.

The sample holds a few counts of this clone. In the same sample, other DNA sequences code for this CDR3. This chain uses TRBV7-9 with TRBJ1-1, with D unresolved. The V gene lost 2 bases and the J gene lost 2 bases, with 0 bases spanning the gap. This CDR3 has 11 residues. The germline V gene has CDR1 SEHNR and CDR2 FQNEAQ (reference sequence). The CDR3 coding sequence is TGTGCCAGCAGCTTAAACACTGAAGCTTTCTTT. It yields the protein CASSLNTEAFF.

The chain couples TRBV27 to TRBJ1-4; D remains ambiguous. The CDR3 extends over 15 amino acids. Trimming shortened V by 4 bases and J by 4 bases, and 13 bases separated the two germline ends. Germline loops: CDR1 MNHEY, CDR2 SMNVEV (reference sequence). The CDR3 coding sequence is TGTGCCAGCAGTTACGGACGGATGTTTAATGAAAAACTGTTTTTT. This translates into CASSYGRMFNEKLFF.

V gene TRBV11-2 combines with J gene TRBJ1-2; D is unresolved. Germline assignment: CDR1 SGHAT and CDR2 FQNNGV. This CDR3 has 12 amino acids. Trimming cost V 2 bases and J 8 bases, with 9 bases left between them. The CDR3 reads CASSLNREGYTF. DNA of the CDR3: TGTGCCAGCAGCTTAAATAGGGAAGGCTACACCTTC.

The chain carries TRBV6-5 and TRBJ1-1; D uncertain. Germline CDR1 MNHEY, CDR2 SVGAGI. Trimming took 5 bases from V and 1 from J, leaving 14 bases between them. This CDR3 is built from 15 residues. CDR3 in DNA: TGTGCCAGCAGTCGACTGCAGTCGGGGAACACTGAAGCTTTCTTT. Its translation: CASSRLQSGNTEAFF.

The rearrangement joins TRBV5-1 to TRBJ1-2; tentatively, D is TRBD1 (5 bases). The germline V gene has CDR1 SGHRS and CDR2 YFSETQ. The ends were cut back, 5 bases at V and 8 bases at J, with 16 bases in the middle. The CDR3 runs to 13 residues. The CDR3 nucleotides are TGCGCCAGCAGTCAGGGTGCTGAGACGGGCTACACCTTC. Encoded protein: CASSQGAETGYTF.

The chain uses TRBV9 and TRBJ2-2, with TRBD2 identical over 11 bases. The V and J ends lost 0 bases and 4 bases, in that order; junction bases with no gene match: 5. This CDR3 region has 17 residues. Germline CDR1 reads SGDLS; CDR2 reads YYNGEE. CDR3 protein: CASSVALAGGITGELFF. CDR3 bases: TGTGCCAGCAGCGTAGCTCTAGCGGGAGGAATCACCGGGGAGCTGTTTTTT.